These 30 T cell receptor beta chains originate from one sample sequenced in a study of CD8+ T cells in alopecia areata. In each case, RNA was isolated and then reverse transcribed into cDNA as the sequencing template. Measured with immunoSEQ multiplex PCR; TCRdb has only the in-frame clones, and not every one. Of hundreds of thousands of clones in the sample, 50% to 65% are singletons; the top ten hold just over 0.45%. This sample comprised CD4+ T cells sorted from blood, obtained at week 0. These TCRs come from a human donor with alopecia areata.

The chain links TRBV18 to TRBJ1-1; D uncertain. The CDR3 totals 14 residues. Germline V lookup: CDR1 KGHSH, CDR2 LQKENI. Trimming removed 3 bases at V and 0 bases at J, with 8 bases between. In nucleotides, the CDR3 is TGTGCCAGCTCACCCCGAACATTGAACACTGAAGCTTTCTTT. Its translation: CASSPRTLNTEAFF.

This CDR3 is CASSQPRGSTDTQYF. The CDR3 DNA reads TGCGCCAGCAGCCAACCCAGGGGAAGCACAGATACGCAGTATTTT. The chain is built from TRBV4-1 and TRBJ2-3; D might be TRBD1 (6 bases). This CDR3 region has 15 residues. Per the germline V gene, CDR1 is MGHRA and CDR2 is YSYEKL. Trimming left V 2 bases short and J 0 bases short, with 9 bases between.

A few counts support this clone. This chain links TRBV28 with TRBJ2-5; D not certain. The V gene lost 5 bases and the J gene lost 7 bases, with 11 bases spanning the gap. The CDR3 totals 12 residues. Looked up from germline, CDR1 is MDHEN and CDR2 is SYDVKM. CDR3 region: CASSTPTGTQYF. The CDR3, as DNA: TGTGCCAGCAGTACCCCAACCGGGACCCAGTACTTC.

The V and J genes are TRBV7-9 and TRBJ2-3; D is undetermined. The germline V gene encodes CDR1 SEHNR and CDR2 FQNEAQ (reference sequence). Trimming took off 5 bases at V and 4 bases at J, with 7 bases between the two ends. The CDR3 is 12 residues long. The chain's CDR3 is CASSPSADTQYF. As DNA, the CDR3 is TGTGCCAGCAGCCCAAGTGCAGATACGCAGTATTTT.

This chain connects TRBV19 to TRBJ2-7; no firm D call. The CDR3 totals 14 residues. Germline V lookup: CDR1 LNHDA, CDR2 SQIVND (reference sequence). V dropped 2 bases and J dropped 0 bases, with 8 bases sitting between them. The CDR3 DNA follows: TGTGCCAGTAGTATACAGGCTTCCTCCTACGAGCAGTACTTC. It specifies CASSIQASSYEQYF. Full variable domain (remainder filled in from reference TRBV19 and TRBJ2-7): DGGITQSPKYLFRKEGQNVTLSCEQNLNHDAMYWYRQDPGQGLRLIYYSQIVNDFQKGDIAEGYSVSREKKESFPLTVTSAQKNPTAFYLCASSIQASSYEQYFGPGTRLTVT.

This clone has a handful of counts. The J gene is TRBJ2-1, the V gene TRBV7-3, with 13 positions matching TRBD2. This CDR3 contains 17 residues. Unmatched junction bases numbered 13, after V lost 5 bases and J lost 9 bases. CDR1 is SGHTA and CDR2 is FQGTGA in the germline V gene. The CDR3 coding sequence is TGTGCCAGCAGCACCATTGGACTAGCGGGAGATATAAGTGAGCAGTTCTTC. Amino acid sequence: CASSTIGLAGDISEQFF.

There are many counts of this clone. The chain is built from TRBV5-1 and TRBJ2-3; 10 bases map to TRBD2. CDR1 is SGHRS, CDR2 YFSETQ, per germline. The V and J ends lost 5 bases and 5 bases, in that order; junction bases with no gene match: 17. This CDR3 comprises 18 residues. The CDR3 nucleotides are TGCGCCAGCAGGAAGGAATGGACTAGCGGTACAGCGGGAGATACGCAGTATTTT. This encodes CASRKEWTSGTAGDTQYF.

The CDR3 spells CASSTETYNEQFF. In nucleotides, the CDR3 is TGTGCCAGCAGTACGGAAACCTACAATGAGCAGTTCTTC. The chain carries TRBV2 and TRBJ2-1; D unclear. The CDR3 is 13 residues long. CDR1 is SNHLY and CDR2 is FYNNEI in the germline V gene. V lost 5 bases, J lost 2 bases, and 7 bases lay in between. Looking up the rest from reference TRBV2 and TRBJ2-1 gives the full variable domain: EPEVTQTPSHQVTQMGQEVILRCVPISNHLYFYWYRQILGQKVEFLVSFYNNEISEKSEIFDDQFSVERPDGSNFTLKIRSTKLEDSAMYFCASSTETYNEQFFGPGTRLTVL.

V gene TRBV7-2 combines with J gene TRBJ2-5; weak D call: TRBD2 (6 bases). Per germline, CDR1 SGHTA and CDR2 FQGNSA. This CDR3 is 16 amino acids long. The ends were cut back, 2 bases at V and 5 bases at J, with 18 bases in the middle. The CDR3 protein is CASSLRTAGPGETQYF. The CDR3 DNA follows: TGTGCCAGCAGCTTACGGACCGCGGGGCCAGGGGAGACCCAGTACTTC.

The chain is built from TRBV30 and TRBJ1-2; D is perhaps TRBD1 (5 bases). Germline loops: CDR1 GTSNPN, CDR2 SVGIG (reference sequence). The CDR3 spans 13 residues. V lost 0 bases and J lost 4, with 9 bases in between. CDR3 in DNA: TGTGCCTGGAGTGTAGGCGGGACCTATGGCTACACCTTC. It translates to CAWSVGGTYGYTF.

The chain is built from TRBV11-1 and TRBJ2-1, with unresolved D. The CDR3 extends over 13 amino acids. Germline V gene sequence: CDR1 SGHAT, CDR2 FQDESV (reference sequence). Trimming took off 2 bases at V and 5 bases at J, with 7 bases between the two ends. The CDR3 coding sequence is TGTGCCAGCAGCTTAAGACCGAACAATGAGCAGTTCTTC. It translates to CASSLRPNNEQFF.

V usage is TRBV5-1 and J usage is TRBJ1-6, with TRBD1 as a possible D gene (5 bases). CDR1 SGHRS and CDR2 YFSETQ come from the germline V gene. CDR3 length: 16 residues. V was clipped by 1 base and J by 8 bases, with 16 bases between them. The CDR3 loop is CASSLRSPGLDSPLHF. CDR3 bases: TGCGCCAGCAGCTTGAGATCGCCGGGGCTGGATTCACCCCTCCACTTT.

This clone was detected a few times. The chain employs TRBV7-2 and TRBJ2-2; a weak D match, TRBD2 (6 bases). The V end lost 5 bases, the J end lost 8 bases, and 18 bases lay between the germline ends. Germline V CDR1 and CDR2: SGHTA, FQGNSA. The CDR3 totals 15 residues. CDR3 sequence: CASSPRLDPPGELFF. CDR3 bases: TGTGCCAGCAGCCCCCGACTAGATCCACCGGGGGAGCTGTTTTTT.

The chain joins TRBV29-1 to TRBJ1-2; TRBD1 matches 7 bases. With V trimmed by 4 bases and J by 6 bases, 11 bases remained unmatched. From germline, CDR1 is SQVTM and CDR2 ANQGSEA. The CDR3 length is 14 residues. The CDR3 region is CSVGGIMGTDGYTF. The DNA for the CDR3 is TGCAGCGTTGGGGGGATTATGGGGACAGATGGCTACACCTTC.

This sequence joins TRBV9 and TRBJ2-2, with D unclear. Germline CDR1 reads SGDLS; CDR2 reads YYNGEE. The CDR3 extends over 15 amino acids. V was clipped by 0 bases and J by 7 bases, with 13 bases between them. CDR3: CASSVATGSGGELFF. Written as DNA, the CDR3 is TGTGCCAGCAGCGTAGCTACCGGTTCGGGCGGGGAGCTGTTTTTT.

The rearrangement joins TRBV7-8 to TRBJ1-1, with a weak D call TRBD1 (6 bases). Per the germline V gene, CDR1 is SGHVS and CDR2 is FQNEAQ. The CDR3 is 15 residues long. Trimming removed 4 bases at V and 0 bases at J, with 12 bases between. The CDR3 sequence: CASSSGEGLNTEAFF. The CDR3 bases are TGTGCCAGCAGCTCAGGGGAGGGGTTGAACACTGAAGCTTTCTTT.

A note on this clone: Other DNA sequences in the same sample also yield this CDR3. The gene calls are TRBV27 and TRBJ1-1; D possibly corresponds to TRBD1 (5 bases). The CDR3 extends over 14 amino acids. Per germline, CDR1 MNHEY and CDR2 SMNVEV (reference sequence). With 3 bases removed from V and 5 bases from J, the gap between germline ends came to 13 bases. CDR3 nucleotide sequence: TGTGCCAGCAGTTTGACGGGGGTAGGGACTGAAGCTTTCTTT. Protein: CASSLTGVGTEAFF.

This clone has just a few counts. For the CDR3, the DNA is TGCAGCGTTGCAGGGGTCACTGAAGCTTTCTTT. It specifies CSVAGVTEAFF. The V and J genes are TRBV29-1 and TRBJ1-1; possibly TRBD1 for D (6 bases). Germline V gene sequence: CDR1 SQVTM, CDR2 ANQGSEA. The CDR3 is 11 residues long. Between the trimmed V and J ends, which lost 4 bases and 4 bases, there was a span of 7 bases.

This chain joins TRBV19 and TRBJ1-4; a possible D gene is TRBD1 (5 bases). The V end lost 8 bases, the J end lost 11 bases, and 15 bases lay between the germline ends. The CDR3 runs 12 residues. The germline V gene has CDR1 LNHDA and CDR2 SQIVND (reference sequence). The CDR3 sequence: CASGRTWGKLFF. In nucleotides, the CDR3 is TGTGCCAGTGGACGGACGTGGGGGAAACTGTTTTTT. Together with reference TRBV19 and TRBJ1-4, the CDR3 gives the full variable domain: DGGITQSPKYLFRKEGQNVTLSCEQNLNHDAMYWYRQDPGQGLRLIYYSQIVNDFQKGDIAEGYSVSREKKESFPLTVTSAQKNPTAFYLCASGRTWGKLFFGSGTQLSVL.

This chain connects TRBV7-2 to TRBJ2-7; the D gene is possibly TRBD2 (6 bases). V lost 5 bases and J lost 10, with 12 bases in between. The CDR3 totals 11 residues. Germline V gene data show CDR1 as SGHTA and CDR2 as FQGNSA. The DNA of the CDR3 is TGTGCCAGCAGCGAAGGACTAACTCAGTACTTC. This sequence encodes CASSEGLTQYF.

This clone was counted a few times. The same CDR3 can be traced to other DNA sequences in this sample. This sequence joins TRBV18 and TRBJ2-3; no reliable D call. This CDR3 has 12 residues. Deletions cut 0 bases from V and 3 bases from J, with 1 base between. Germline V gene data show CDR1 as KGHSH and CDR2 as LQKENI. The CDR3 region is CASSPPTDTQYF. The CDR3 coding sequence is TGTGCCAGCTCACCACCTACAGATACGCAGTATTTT.

V and J are TRBV29-1 and TRBJ1-5; D is unclear. Trimming took 4 bases from V and 1 from J, leaving 11 bases between them. The CDR3 loop spans 14 amino acids. The germline CDR1 and CDR2 sequences are SQVTM and ANQGSEA. The chain's CDR3 is CSVVGENSNQPQHF. CDR3 nucleotides: TGCAGCGTTGTGGGTGAGAACAGCAATCAGCCCCAGCATTTT.

In its sample, this clone was seen once. The CDR3 loop reads CASSQEVSKGREKLFF. CDR3 in DNA: TGTGCCAGCAGCCAAGAAGTGTCCAAGGGCCGAGAAAAACTGTTTTTT. The rearrangement uses TRBV4-2 and TRBJ1-4; no firm D call. Germline V gene data show CDR1 as LGHNA and CDR2 as YNFKEQ. The CDR3 covers 16 residues. V dropped 0 bases and J dropped 8 bases, with 16 bases sitting between them.

The rearrangement uses TRBV11-2 and TRBJ1-5, with D possibly being TRBD1 (5 bases). The germline CDR1 and CDR2 sequences are SGHAT and FQNNGV. CDR3 size: 18 residues. V gave up 4 bases and J gave up 1 base, with 20 bases separating them. CDR3: CASSSSVLRGISNQPQHF. The DNA for the CDR3 is TGTGCCAGCAGCTCCTCAGTCCTAAGGGGAATAAGCAATCAGCCCCAGCATTTT.

This clone was observed a single time. This specimen includes other DNA sequences encoding the same CDR3. In DNA form, the CDR3 reads TGTGCCAGCAGTTCTGTTTACGAGCAGTACTTC. Its protein is CASSSVYEQYF. The chain joins TRBV6-5 to TRBJ2-7; no clear D gene. The CDR3 is 11 residues long. V gave up 4 bases and J gave up 4 bases, with 5 bases separating them. Germline V CDR1 and CDR2: MNHEY, SVGAGI.

This chain uses TRBV14 with TRBJ2-6; tentatively, D is TRBD1 (5 bases). The ends were cut back, 8 bases at V and 0 bases at J, with 5 bases in the middle. Germline CDR1 SGHDN, CDR2 FVKESK. CDR3 length: 13 amino acids. CDR3 nucleotide sequence: TGTGCCAGCGACAGCTCTGGGGCCAACGTCCTGACTTTC. Its translation is CASDSSGANVLTF.

This clone was counted only a few times. The chain couples TRBV9 to TRBJ2-5; no firm D call. The CDR3 totals 16 residues. Germline CDR1 reads SGDLS; CDR2 reads YYNGEE. With 4 bases removed from V and 0 bases from J, the gap between germline ends came to 16 bases. CDR3: CASSRSFAEYQETQYF. The CDR3 bases are TGTGCCAGCAGCCGATCCTTTGCGGAGTACCAAGAGACCCAGTACTTC.

This clone has just a few counts. CDR3 sequence: CASKTVNQPQHF. The CDR3 DNA sequence: TGTGCCAGCAAGACAGTCAATCAGCCCCAGCATTTT. The rearrangement uses TRBV7-3 and TRBJ1-5; possible D gene TRBD1, 5 bases. The length of the CDR3 is 12 residues. Germline CDR1 SGHTA, CDR2 FQGTGA. Trimming removed 7 bases at V and 3 bases at J, with 7 bases between.

This sequence joins TRBV7-2 and TRBJ2-3, with a tentative D call TRBD2 (6 bases). The CDR3 consists of 16 residues. With 0 bases removed from V and 6 bases from J, the gap between germline ends came to 16 bases. Germline values: CDR1 SGHTA, CDR2 FQGNSA. As DNA, the CDR3 is TGTGCCAGCAGCTTAGCGCGTGGGAGGTCTACTGATACGCAGTATTTT. Its protein is CASSLARGRSTDTQYF.

This chain links TRBV30 with TRBJ2-6; no clear D. V was clipped by 2 bases and J by 1 base, with 6 bases between them. CDR1 GTSNPN and CDR2 SVGIG come from the germline V gene (reference sequence). The CDR3 covers 14 residues. CDR3 DNA: TGTGCCTGGAGTCAGAAGTCTGGGGCCAACGTCCTGACTTTC. This gives the protein CAWSQKSGANVLTF.